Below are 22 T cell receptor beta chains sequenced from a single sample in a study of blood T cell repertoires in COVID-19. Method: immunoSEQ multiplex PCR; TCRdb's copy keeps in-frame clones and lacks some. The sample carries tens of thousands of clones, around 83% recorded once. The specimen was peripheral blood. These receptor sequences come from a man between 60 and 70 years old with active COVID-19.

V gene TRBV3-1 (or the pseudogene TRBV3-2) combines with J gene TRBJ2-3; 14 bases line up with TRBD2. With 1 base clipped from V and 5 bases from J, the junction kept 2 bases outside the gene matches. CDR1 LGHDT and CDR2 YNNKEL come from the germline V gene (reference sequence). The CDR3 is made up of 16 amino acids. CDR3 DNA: TGTGCCAGCAGCCAAGGGACTAGCGGGAGGATAGATACGCAGTATTTT. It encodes CASSQGTSGRIDTQYF.

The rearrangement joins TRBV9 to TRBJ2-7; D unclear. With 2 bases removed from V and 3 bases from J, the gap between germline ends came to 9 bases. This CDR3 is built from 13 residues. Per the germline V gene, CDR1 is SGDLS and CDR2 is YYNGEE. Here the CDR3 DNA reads TGTGCCAGCAGCGTGGGCAACAGCTACGAGCAGTACTTC. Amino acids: CASSVGNSYEQYF.

CDR3 in DNA: TGTGCCTGGAGTGCGGGACTAGCGGGACCCCTTCAAGAGACCCAGTACTTC. Translation gives CAWSAGLAGPLQETQYF. The chain combines TRBV30 with TRBJ2-5; 13 nucleotides align to TRBD2. CDR1 is GTSNPN, CDR2 SVGIG, per germline (reference sequence). Losses at the gene ends were 1 base for V and 2 bases for J; bases not matched to a gene: 7. This CDR3 contains 17 residues.

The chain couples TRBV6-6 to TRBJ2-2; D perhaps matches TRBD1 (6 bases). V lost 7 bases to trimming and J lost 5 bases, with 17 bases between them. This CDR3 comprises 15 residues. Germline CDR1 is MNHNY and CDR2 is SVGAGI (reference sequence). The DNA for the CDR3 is TGTGCCAGCACCCTACAGGGCGTAGGAACCGGGGAGCTGTTTTTT. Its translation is CASTLQGVGTGELFF.

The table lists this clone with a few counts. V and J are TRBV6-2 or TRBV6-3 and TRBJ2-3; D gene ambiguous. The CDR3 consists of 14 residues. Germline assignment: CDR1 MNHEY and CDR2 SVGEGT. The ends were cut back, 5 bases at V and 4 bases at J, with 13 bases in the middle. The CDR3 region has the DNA TGTGCCAGCAGTGAGAATAGCCCCCCAGATACGCAGTATTTT. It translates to CASSENSPPDTQYF.

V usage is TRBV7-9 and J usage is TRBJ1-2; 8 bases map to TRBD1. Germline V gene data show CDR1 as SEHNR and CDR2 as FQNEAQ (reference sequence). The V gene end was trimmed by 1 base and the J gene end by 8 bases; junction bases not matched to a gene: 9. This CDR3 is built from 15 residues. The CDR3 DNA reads TGTGCCAGCAGCTTAGATCGGACAGGGTTATACGGCTACACCTTC. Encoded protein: CASSLDRTGLYGYTF.

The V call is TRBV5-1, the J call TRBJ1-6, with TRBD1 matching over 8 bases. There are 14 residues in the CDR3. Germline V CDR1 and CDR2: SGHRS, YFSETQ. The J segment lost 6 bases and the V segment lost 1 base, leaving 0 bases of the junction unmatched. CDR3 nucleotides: TGCGCCAGCAGCTTGACAGGGGGTAATTCACCCCTCCACTTT. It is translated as CASSLTGGNSPLHF.

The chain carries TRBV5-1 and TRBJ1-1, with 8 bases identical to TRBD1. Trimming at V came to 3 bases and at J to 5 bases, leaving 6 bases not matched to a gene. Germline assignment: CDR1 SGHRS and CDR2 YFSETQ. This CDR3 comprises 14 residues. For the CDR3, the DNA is TGCGCCAGCAGCTACAGGGGGATCGAGACTGAAGCTTTCTTT. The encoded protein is CASSYRGIETEAFF.

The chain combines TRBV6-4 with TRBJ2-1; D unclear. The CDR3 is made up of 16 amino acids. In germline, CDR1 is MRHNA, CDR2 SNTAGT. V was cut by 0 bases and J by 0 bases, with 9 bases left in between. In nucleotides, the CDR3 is TGTGCCAGCAGTGACTCTTTAAGCTTCTCCTACAATGAGCAGTTCTTC. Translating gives CASSDSLSFSYNEQFF.

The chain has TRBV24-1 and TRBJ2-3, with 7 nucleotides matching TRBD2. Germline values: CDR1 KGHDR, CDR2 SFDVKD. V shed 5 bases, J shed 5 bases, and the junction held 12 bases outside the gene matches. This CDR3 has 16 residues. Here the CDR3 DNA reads TGTGCCACCAGTGCCTTCGAGGGAGGGGAGGGAGATACGCAGTATTTT. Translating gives CATSAFEGGEGDTQYF.

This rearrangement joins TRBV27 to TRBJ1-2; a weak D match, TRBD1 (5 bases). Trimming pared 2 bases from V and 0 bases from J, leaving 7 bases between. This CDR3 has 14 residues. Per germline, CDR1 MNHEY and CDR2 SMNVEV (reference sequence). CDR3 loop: CASSLRGANYGYTF. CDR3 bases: TGTGCCAGCAGTTTACGGGGGGCTAACTATGGCTACACCTTC.

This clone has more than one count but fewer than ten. The CDR3 reads CSARLYQETQYF. In nucleotides, the CDR3 is TGCAGCGCCAGGCTGTACCAAGAGACCCAGTACTTC. The V and J genes are TRBV29-1 and TRBJ2-5; D unresolved. V gave up 7 bases and J gave up 0 bases, with 9 bases separating them. In germline, CDR1 is SQVTM, CDR2 ANQGSEA. This CDR3 region has 12 residues.

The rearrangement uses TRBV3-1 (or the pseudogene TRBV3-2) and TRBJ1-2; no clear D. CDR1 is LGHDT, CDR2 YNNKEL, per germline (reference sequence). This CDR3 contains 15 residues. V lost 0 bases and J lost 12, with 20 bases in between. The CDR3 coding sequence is TGTGCCAGCAGCCAAGAGGGCCAGGTCTTCCAGAGAAACACCTTC. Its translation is CASSQEGQVFQRNTF.

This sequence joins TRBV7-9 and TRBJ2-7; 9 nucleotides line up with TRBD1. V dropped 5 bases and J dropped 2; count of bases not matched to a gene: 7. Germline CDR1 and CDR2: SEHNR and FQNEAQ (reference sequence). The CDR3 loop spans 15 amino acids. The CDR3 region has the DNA TGTGCCAGCAGCCCAAGGACAGGGGAGACCTACGAGCAGTACTTC. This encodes CASSPRTGETYEQYF.

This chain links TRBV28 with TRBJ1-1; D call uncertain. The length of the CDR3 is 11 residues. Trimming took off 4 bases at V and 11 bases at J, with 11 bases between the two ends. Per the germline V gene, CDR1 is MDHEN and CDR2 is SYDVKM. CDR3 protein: CASSSGMWAFF. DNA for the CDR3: TGTGCCAGCAGTTCCGGTATGTGGGCTTTCTTT.

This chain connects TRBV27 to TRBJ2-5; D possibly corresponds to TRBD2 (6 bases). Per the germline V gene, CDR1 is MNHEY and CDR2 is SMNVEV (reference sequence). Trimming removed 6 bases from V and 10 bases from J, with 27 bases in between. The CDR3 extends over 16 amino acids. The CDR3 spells CASSTGPGSGGDGQYF. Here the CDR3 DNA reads TGTGCCAGCAGCACCGGCCCAGGGAGCGGAGGGGACGGCCAGTACTTC.

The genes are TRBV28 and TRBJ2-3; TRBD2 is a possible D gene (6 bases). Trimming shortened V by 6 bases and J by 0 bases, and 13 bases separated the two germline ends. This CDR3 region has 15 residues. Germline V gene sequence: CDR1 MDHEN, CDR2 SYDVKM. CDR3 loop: CASRSSGGSTDTQYF. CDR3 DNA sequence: TGTGCCAGCAGATCAAGCGGAGGGAGCACAGATACGCAGTATTTT.

The CDR3 loop reads CASSYWANTEAFF. The CDR3 DNA is TGTGCCAGCAGTTACTGGGCCAACACTGAAGCTTTCTTT. The rearrangement joins TRBV6-5 to TRBJ1-1; D uncertain. This CDR3 has 13 residues. V lost 1 base and J lost 2, with 5 bases in between. The V gene's germline CDR1 is MNHEY and CDR2 SVGAGI.

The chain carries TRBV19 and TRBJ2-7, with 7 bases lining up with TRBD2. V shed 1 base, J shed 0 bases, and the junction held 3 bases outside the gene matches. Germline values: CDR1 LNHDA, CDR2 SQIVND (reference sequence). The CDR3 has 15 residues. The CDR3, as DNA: TGTGCCAGTAGTATAGCCTCGGGAGGCTCCTACGAGCAGTACTTC. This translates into CASSIASGGSYEQYF.

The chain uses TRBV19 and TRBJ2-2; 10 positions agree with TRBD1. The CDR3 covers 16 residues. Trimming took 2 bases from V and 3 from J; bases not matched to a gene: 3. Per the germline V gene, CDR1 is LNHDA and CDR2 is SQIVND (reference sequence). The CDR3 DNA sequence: TGTGCCAGTAGTATACTCGGACAGGGGGACACCGGGGAGCTGTTTTTT. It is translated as CASSILGQGDTGELFF. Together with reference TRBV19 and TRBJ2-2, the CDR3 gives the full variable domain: DGGITQSPKYLFRKEGQNVTLSCEQNLNHDAMYWYRQDPGQGLRLIYYSQIVNDFQKGDIAEGYSVSREKKESFPLTVTSAQKNPTAFYLCASSILGQGDTGELFFGEGSRLTVL.

The CDR3 region is CASSPETEIYGYTF. DNA of the CDR3: TGTGCCAGCTCACCAGAGACAGAGATTTATGGCTACACCTTC. This chain links TRBV18 with TRBJ1-2; TRBD1 might be the D (5 bases). The V gene's germline CDR1 is KGHSH and CDR2 LQKENI. This CDR3 contains 14 residues. The V gene lost 2 bases and the J gene lost 5 bases, with 12 bases spanning the gap.

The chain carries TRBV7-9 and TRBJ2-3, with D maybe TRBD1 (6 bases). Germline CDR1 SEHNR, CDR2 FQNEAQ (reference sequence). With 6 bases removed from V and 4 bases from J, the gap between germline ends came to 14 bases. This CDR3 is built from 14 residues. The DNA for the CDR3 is TGTGCCAGCAGACTCACAGGGATCGCAGATACGCAGTATTTT. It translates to CASRLTGIADTQYF.